The 29 T cell receptor beta chains presented below share a single source sample, sequenced in a study of blood T cells in healthy people across ages (dated by TCRdb to between 2014 and 2016). Library preparation used 5' RACE. Sequencing instrument: Illumina HiSeq 2500. A second PCR of about 6 to 11 cycles was run with a J-beta primer mix and a sample-barcoded 5' primer. TCRdb handled the public reads itself, with Q25 trimming in fastp and clone calling in MiXCR, and kept productive beta chains. Every entry covers one CDR3 protein and lists the most common genes and DNA from its rows. The sample has over 1,500,000 distinct CDR3 sequences on record, around half of them singletons. 2% to 2.5% of the sample is taken by the ten largest. The source material was blood. These receptors originate from a middle-aged woman in good health.

A few counts support this clonotype. The chain carries TRBV15 and TRBJ1-6; D remains unclear. The V end lost 5 bases, the J end lost 7 bases, and 12 bases lay between the germline ends. This CDR3 is 14 amino acids long. The germline V gene has CDR1 LNHNV and CDR2 YYDKDF (reference sequence). The CDR3 DNA reads as TGTGCCACCAGCGCCGAGATAGGGAATTCACCCCTCCACTTT. It translates to CATSAEIGNSPLHF.

J is TRBJ2-5 and V is TRBV3-1; D remains ambiguous. V was shortened by 1 base and J by 5 bases, with 17 bases between the two germline ends. The CDR3 contains 16 residues. The germline V gene has CDR1 LGHDT and CDR2 YNNKEL (reference sequence). CDR3 nucleotides: TGTGCCAGCAGCCAAGGCTTTCGGTCCCAAGGGGAGACCCAGTACTTC. It specifies CASSQGFRSQGETQYF.

This clonotype was counted between two and nine times. The chain employs TRBV7-9 and TRBJ2-5; D possibly corresponds to TRBD2 (7 bases). Trimming removed 5 bases from V and 4 bases from J, with 14 bases in between. Germline V gene sequence: CDR1 SEHNR, CDR2 FQNEAQ (reference sequence). This CDR3 has 14 residues. This CDR3 reads CASSTRGAIETQYF. The CDR3 DNA is TGTGCCAGCAGCACCCGGGGGGCGATAGAGACCCAGTACTTC.

This clonotype was seen more than once but under ten times. The gene calls are TRBV10-1 and TRBJ2-5; possible D gene TRBD1, 6 bases. Germline values: CDR1 WNHNN, CDR2 SYGVQD (reference sequence). This CDR3 contains 14 residues. Trimming removed 8 bases at V and 3 bases at J, with 16 bases between. CDR3 DNA: TGCGCCAGCGTGGGGGCAGAACCTAAAGAGACCCAGTACTTC. It yields the protein CASVGAEPKETQYF.

The V gene is TRBV7-9, the J gene TRBJ2-1, with TRBD2 matching 8 bases. The CDR3 is 19 residues long. With V trimmed by 2 bases and J by 0 bases, 12 bases remained unmatched. Per germline, CDR1 SEHNR and CDR2 FQNEAQ (reference sequence). The CDR3 DNA reads TGTGCCAGCAGCTTACGGGTTAGCGGGGAACAAAGCTCCTACAATGAGCAGTTCTTC. This sequence encodes CASSLRVSGEQSSYNEQFF.

The genes are TRBV6-6 and TRBJ2-1; 10 bases align to TRBD2. J lost 6 bases, V lost 4 bases, and 9 bases had no gene match. In germline, CDR1 is MNHNY, CDR2 SVGAGI (reference sequence). The CDR3 contains 16 residues. The CDR3 DNA is TGTGCCAGCAGTTCCAAGCGGGGGGGCCTCCTCAATGAGCAGTTCTTC. This codes for CASSSKRGGLLNEQFF.

This clonotype has just one count. The chain links TRBV4-2 to TRBJ2-1; 7 positions agree with TRBD1. The germline gives CDR1 LGHNA, CDR2 YNFKEQ. This CDR3 contains 16 residues. Trimming took 0 bases from V and 5 from J; bases not matched to a gene: 7. The CDR3 nucleotides are TGTGCCAGCAGCCAAGACGGACAGGCCAGGAACAATGAGCAGTTCTTC. It encodes CASSQDGQARNNEQFF.

The chain couples TRBV28 to TRBJ2-1, with 8 bases fitting TRBD1. Germline lookup yields CDR1 MDHEN and CDR2 SYDVKM. V lost 2 bases and J lost 0; bases outside the gene matches: 12. The CDR3 contains 19 residues. The CDR3 nucleotides are TGTGCCAGCAGTTTAAGCCCACGGGACAGGCGGTCCTCCTACAATGAGCAGTTCTTC. Protein: CASSLSPRDRRSSYNEQFF.

This clonotype was seen only a few times. The genes are TRBV20-1 and TRBJ1-6; D unresolved. The CDR3 has 13 residues. V gave up 2 bases and J gave up 7 bases, with 9 bases separating them. The germline V gene encodes CDR1 DFQATT and CDR2 SNEGSKA (reference sequence). This CDR3 reads CSARWTVNSPLHF. DNA for the CDR3: TGCAGTGCTAGATGGACGGTGAATTCACCCCTCCACTTT.

V usage is TRBV7-2 and J usage is TRBJ2-3, with TRBD1 as a possible D gene (5 bases). V lost 5 bases to trimming and J lost 4 bases, with 19 bases between them. This CDR3 region has 16 residues. The germline CDR1 and CDR2 sequences are SGHTA and FQGNSA. This CDR3 reads CASSRLLDTRADTQYF. DNA of the CDR3: TGTGCCAGCAGCCGCCTGCTGGACACACGCGCAGATACGCAGTATTTT.

The chain is built from TRBV15 and TRBJ2-5; TRBD1 agrees at 8 bases. Matching the DNA end better, TRBJ2-4 makes the J call doubtful. The CDR3 covers 15 residues. The germline gives CDR1 LNHNV, CDR2 YYDKDF (reference sequence). The CDR3 coding sequence is TGTGCCACCAGCGAACTGACAGGGGCGACAAACATTCAGTACTTC. Protein: CATSELTGATNIQYF.

V is TRBV12-3 or TRBV12-4 and J is TRBJ2-3, with D hard to call. The CDR3 has 16 residues. Trimming removed 3 bases at V and 1 base at J, with 14 bases between. The CDR3 region is CASSLGTGTCTDTQYF. DNA of the CDR3: TGTGCCAGCAGTTTGGGCACCGGAACATGCACAGATACGCAGTATTTT.

A note on this clonotype: Relative to the germline gene, one junction end is altered; a read error may explain this. The rearrangement joins TRBV9 to TRBJ2-5, with 9 bases fitting TRBD1. The J call is doubtful: the DNA matches TRBJ2-7 better. CDR1 and CDR2 from the germline V gene are SGDLS and YYNGEE. The CDR3 loop spans 14 amino acids. Here the CDR3 reads CAGSVTGGMYEQYF. As DNA, the CDR3 is TGTGCCGGCAGCGTAACAGGGGGCATGTACGAGCAGTACTTC.

This clonotype was counted at least ten times. One end of the junction varies from germline; a read error may be responsible. This chain connects TRBV4-2 to TRBJ2-5; D is tentatively TRBD1 or TRBD2 (5 bases each). The CDR3 has 13 residues. The germline CDR1 and CDR2 sequences are LGHNA and YNFKEQ. The CDR3 loop reads CASSQGAGETQYF. The CDR3 nucleotides are TGCGCCAGCAGCCAAGGGGCGGGAGAGACCCAGTACTTC.

Remarks on this clonotype: Compared with germline, one end of the junction differs, possibly owing to a read error. The chain links TRBV25-1 to TRBJ2-3; D is perhaps TRBD1 (5 bases). Looked up from germline, CDR1 is MGHDK and CDR2 is SYGVNS. The CDR3 loop spans 15 amino acids. The CDR3: CTSSEPGPRTDTQYF. The CDR3 DNA sequence: TGTACCAGCAGTGAACCAGGGCCTCGCACAGATACGCAGTATTTT.

The chain carries TRBV7-9 and TRBJ2-3; possibly TRBD1 or TRBD2 for D (5 bases each). This CDR3 comprises 15 residues. Germline CDR1 is SEHNR and CDR2 is FQNEAQ (reference sequence). V lost 6 bases and J lost 1, with 14 bases in between. CDR3 loop: CASRRERGGTDTQYF. In DNA, the CDR3 is TGTGCCAGCAGGCGAGAAAGAGGGGGCACAGATACGCAGTATTTT.

The J gene is TRBJ2-3, the V gene TRBV7-9; 9 positions agree with TRBD1. V lost 3 bases to trimming and J lost 4 bases; unmatched junction nucleotides: 8. This CDR3 comprises 16 residues. Germline CDR1 reads SEHNR; CDR2 reads FQNEAQ (reference sequence). CDR3 sequence: CASSLGVDRGADTQYF. The CDR3 DNA sequence: TGTGCCAGCAGCTTGGGGGTAGACAGGGGGGCAGATACGCAGTATTTT.

The J gene is TRBJ2-5, the V gene TRBV7-2; 10 bases agree with TRBD1. The J call may be wrong; the DNA end is better matched by TRBJ2-7. This CDR3 has 17 residues. Germline-derived CDR1 and CDR2 are SGHTA and FQGNSA. The CDR3 loop is CASSQRAGQGFRHEQYF. The CDR3 nucleotides are TGTGCCAGCAGCCAAAGGGCGGGACAGGGGTTTCGCCACGAGCAGTACTTC.

About this clonotype: One junction end does not reproduce the germline sequence, and a read error may be involved. The chain joins TRBV12-3 or TRBV12-4 to TRBJ1-5, with 9 nucleotides matching TRBD1. This CDR3 contains 18 residues. The CDR3 nucleotides read TGTGTCAGCAGCCAAATGCCCCGACAGGGGGTCGACAATCAGCCCCAGCATTTT. This sequence encodes CVSSQMPRQGVDNQPQHF.

The chain links TRBV29-1 to TRBJ2-1, with 11 positions matching TRBD1. The V gene end was trimmed by 7 bases and the J gene end by 10 bases; junction bases not matched to a gene: 9. The CDR3 totals 13 residues. The germline CDR1 and CDR2 sequences are SQVTM and ANQGSEA. The CDR3 coding sequence is TGCAGCGGGAGGACAGGGGGCATCGGGGAGCAGTTCTTC. This sequence encodes CSGRTGGIGEQFF.

This clonotype has more than one count but fewer than ten. The chain couples TRBV6-2 or TRBV6-3 to TRBJ2-7; TRBD2 aligns across 7 bases. The V gene end was trimmed by 4 bases and the J gene end by 4 bases; junction bases not matched to a gene: 13. Germline CDR1 MNHEY, CDR2 SVGEGT. The CDR3 loop spans 16 amino acids. The DNA for the CDR3 is TGTGCCAGCAGTTCACTACCAGGACTAGGCCGGTACGAGCAGTACTTC. Its translation is CASSSLPGLGRYEQYF.

The chain's CDR3 is CASSLDTSGYEQYF. CDR3 DNA sequence: TGTGCCAGCAGCTTGGATACTAGCGGCTACGAGCAGTACTTC. The rearrangement uses TRBV5-6 and TRBJ2-7; TRBD2 aligns across 8 bases. This CDR3 has 14 amino acids. V lost 0 bases and J lost 3; bases outside the gene matches: 2. Germline loops: CDR1 SGHDT, CDR2 YYEEEE.

There are a few counts of this clonotype. The chain links TRBV6-2 or TRBV6-3 to TRBJ2-7; D perhaps matches TRBD1 (5 bases). The germline V gene encodes CDR1 MNHEY and CDR2 SVGEGT. V gave up 7 bases and J gave up 5 bases, with 18 bases separating them. CDR3 length: 14 amino acids. CDR3 residues: CASNQRQGVNEQYF. The CDR3 nucleotides are TGTGCCAGCAACCAACGCCAGGGCGTCAACGAGCAGTACTTC.

This clonotype was picked up a small number of times. The V call is TRBV10-3, the J call TRBJ2-1; TRBD2 matches at 9 bases. V lost 10 bases to trimming and J lost 8 bases; unmatched junction nucleotides: 15. Per germline, CDR1 ENHRY and CDR2 SYGVKD. CDR3 length equals 15 residues. The CDR3 region has the DNA TGTGCCACCCACGGGGGGACTAGCTTTGACGATGAGCAGTTCTTC. As protein: CATHGGTSFDDEQFF.

The chain links TRBV5-1 to TRBJ2-5; either TRBD1 or TRBD2 may fit D (5 bases each). Germline lookup yields CDR1 SGHRS and CDR2 YFSETQ. V was shortened by 0 bases and J by 11 bases, with 20 bases between the two germline ends. The CDR3 loop spans 15 amino acids. The CDR3 DNA is TGCGCCAGCAGCTTGGTTGGGGGACCGGGCAATGAGCAGTACTTC. It codes for CASSLVGGPGNEQYF.

In its sample, this clonotype was seen once. The chain carries TRBV29-1 and TRBJ2-2; no definite D call. This CDR3 is 11 amino acids long. The germline V and J ends were trimmed by 7 bases and 5 bases, with 8 bases remaining between them. Germline CDR1 is SQVTM and CDR2 is ANQGSEA. The chain's CDR3 is CSAEETGELFF. CDR3 in DNA: TGCAGCGCGGAAGAAACCGGGGAGCTGTTTTTT.

This clonotype was picked up a small number of times. The rearrangement links TRBV5-1 to TRBJ2-6, with a weak D call TRBD1 (5 bases). Germline V CDR1 and CDR2: SGHRS, YFSETQ. The CDR3 length is 18 residues. V lost 0 bases to trimming and J lost 9 bases, with 22 bases between them. CDR3 sequence (DNA): TGCGCCAGCAGCTTGGTTGACGGACACCCAATAGGTGGCAACGTCCTGACTTTC. Translation: CASSLVDGHPIGGNVLTF.

This chain uses TRBV28 with TRBJ2-7; TRBD1 matches 7 bases. The germline V gene has CDR1 MDHEN and CDR2 SYDVKM. This CDR3 has 15 amino acids. V shed 6 bases, J shed 0 bases, and the junction held 8 bases outside the gene matches. CDR3 nucleotides: TGTGCCAGCAGAACCGGGACAGCTACCTCCTACGAGCAGTACTTC. Its protein is CASRTGTATSYEQYF.

This clonotype was seen a handful of times. The chain recombines TRBV12-3 or TRBV12-4 with TRBJ1-5; TRBD1 matches 10 bases. The CDR3 runs to 15 residues. Trimming took 5 bases from V and 11 from J; bases not matched to a gene: 12. CDR3 amino acids: CASSPPGQGKSAQHF. The CDR3, as DNA: TGTGCCAGCAGTCCCCCGGGACAGGGGAAATCAGCCCAGCATTTT.